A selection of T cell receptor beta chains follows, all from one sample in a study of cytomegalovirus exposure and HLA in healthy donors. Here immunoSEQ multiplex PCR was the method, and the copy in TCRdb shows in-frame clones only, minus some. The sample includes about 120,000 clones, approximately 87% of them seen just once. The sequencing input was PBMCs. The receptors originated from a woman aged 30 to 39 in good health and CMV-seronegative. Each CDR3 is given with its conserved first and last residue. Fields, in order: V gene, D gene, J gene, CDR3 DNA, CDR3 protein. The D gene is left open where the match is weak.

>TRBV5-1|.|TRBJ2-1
TGCGCCAGCAGACCTACGACTGGCAACAATGAGCAGTTCTTC
CASRPTTGNNEQFF
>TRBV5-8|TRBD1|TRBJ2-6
TGTGCCAGCAGCCTCGGACAGGGAAGCTCTGGGGCCAACGTCCTGACTTTC
CASSLGQGSSGANVLTF
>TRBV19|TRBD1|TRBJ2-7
TGTGCCAGTCTCCCGGGACAGGGGGCACACGAGCAGTACTTC
CASLPGQGAHEQYF
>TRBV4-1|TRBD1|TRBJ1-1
TGCGCCAGCAGCCAAGACTTACAGGGGCGAGGAGTGAACACTGAAGCTTTCTTT
CASSQDLQGRGVNTEAFF
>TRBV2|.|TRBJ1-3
TGTGCCAGCAGTATCAGGATCTCTGGAAACACCATATATTTT
CASSIRISGNTIYF
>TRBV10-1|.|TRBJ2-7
TGCGCCAGCATGAACAGGAATAGAAGGTCCTACGAGCAGTACTTC
CASMNRNRRSYEQYF
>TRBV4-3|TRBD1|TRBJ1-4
TGCGCCAGCAGCCAAGACTGGGACAGGCGTGAAAAACTGTTTTTT
CASSQDWDRREKLFF
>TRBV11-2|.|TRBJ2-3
TGTGCCAGCAGCTTCCCTGGGGGCCTTAGGACAGATACGCAGTATTTT
CASSFPGGLRTDTQYF
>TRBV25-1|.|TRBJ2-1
TGTGCCAGCGGAAGAGCCGGGGGACGCCCCAATGAGCAGTTCTTC
CASGRAGGRPNEQFF
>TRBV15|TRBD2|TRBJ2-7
TGTGCCACCAGCCAGACTAGCGGGGGCTCCTACGAGCAGTACTTC
CATSQTSGGSYEQYF
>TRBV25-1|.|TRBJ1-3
TGTGCCAGCGGCCTGCTCTCTGGAAACACCATATATTTT
CASGLLSGNTIYF
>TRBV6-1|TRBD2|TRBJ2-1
TGTGCCAGCACCCCTTTAGCGGGGGCCGAGCAGTTCTTC
CASTPLAGAEQFF
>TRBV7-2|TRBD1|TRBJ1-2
TGTGCCAGCAGCTACCAGGGGGGTGGAGGTGGCTACACCTTC
CASSYQGGGGGYTF
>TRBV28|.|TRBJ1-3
TGTGCCAGCAGTTTTACTGGAAACACCATATATTTT
CASSFTGNTIYF
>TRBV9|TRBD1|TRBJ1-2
TGTGCCAGCAGCACCCAGGGACAGGGAACCTATGGCTACACCTTC
CASSTQGQGTYGYTF
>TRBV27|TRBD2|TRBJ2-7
TGTGCCAGCAGTCGCGGGGGGCTAAACTACGAGCAGTACTTC
CASSRGGLNYEQYF
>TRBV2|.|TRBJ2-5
TGTGCCAGCATGAGGGACACTCAAGAGACCCAGTACTTC
CASMRDTQETQYF
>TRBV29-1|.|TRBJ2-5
TGCAGCGTTGACAGCAGCGACCAAGAGACCCAGTACTTC
CSVDSSDQETQYF
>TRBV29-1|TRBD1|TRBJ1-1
TGCAGCGTCTCTTATCAGGGGGCGCAGGCTGAAGCTTTCTTT
CSVSYQGAQAEAFF
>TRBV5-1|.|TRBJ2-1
TGCGCCAGCAGCTTGTCTGGCGGGGACTACAATGAGCAGTTCTTC
CASSLSGGDYNEQFF
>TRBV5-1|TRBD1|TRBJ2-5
TGCGCCAGCAGCGTGGGGACAGGGCGGCAGACCCAGTACTTC
CASSVGTGRQTQYF
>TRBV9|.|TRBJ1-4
TGTGCCAGCAGCCCTACGGGGGAGGGAGAAAAACTGTTTTTT
CASSPTGEGEKLFF
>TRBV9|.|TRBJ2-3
TGTGCCAGCAGCGTAGGATCTAGCTACATCACAGATACGCAGTATTTT
CASSVGSSYITDTQYF